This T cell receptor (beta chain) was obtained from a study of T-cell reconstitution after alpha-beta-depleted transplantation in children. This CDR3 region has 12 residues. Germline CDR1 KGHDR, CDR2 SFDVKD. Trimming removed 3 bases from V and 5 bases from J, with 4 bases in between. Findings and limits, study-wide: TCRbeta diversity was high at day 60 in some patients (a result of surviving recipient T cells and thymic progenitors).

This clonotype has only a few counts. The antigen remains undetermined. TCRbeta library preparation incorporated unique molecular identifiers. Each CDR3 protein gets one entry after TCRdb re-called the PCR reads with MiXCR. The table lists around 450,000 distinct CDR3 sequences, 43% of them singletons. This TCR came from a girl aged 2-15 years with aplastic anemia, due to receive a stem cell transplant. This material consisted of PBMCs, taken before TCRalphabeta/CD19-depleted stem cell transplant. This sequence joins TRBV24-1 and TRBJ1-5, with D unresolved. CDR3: CATSDRDQPQHF. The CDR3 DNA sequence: TGTGCCACCAGTGATAGGGATCAGCCCCAGCATTTT.